Listed below are T cell receptor beta chains from one sample, sequenced in a study of shared clonotypes between healthy human individuals. Sequencing used immunoSEQ multiplex PCR; TCRdb keeps in-frame clones, though not all of them. The sample lists about 1.1 million clones, about 80% occurring once. Sequencing was performed on memory CD4+ T cells from PBMCs. These receptors came from a man aged 18 to 30 in good health. Some clones in this sample may be carry-over from other donors' samples. Both conserved end residues are part of each CDR3. Fields, in order: clone size, D gene, V gene, J gene, CDR3 DNA, CDR3 protein. The D gene is left open where the match is weak. Rows may omit the clone size; those that give it use once, few, many or a size class.

clone_size: NA
d_call: TRBD1
v_call: TRBV5-4
j_call: TRBJ1-3
cdr3_nt: TGTGCCAGCAGCGCGGACAGGACTGGAAACACCATATATTTT
cdr3_aa: CASSADRTGNTIYF

clone_size: NA
d_call: NA
v_call: TRBV5-6
j_call: TRBJ1-1
cdr3_nt: TGTGCCAGCAGCTCCTCTCAGAGGCTGAACACTGAAGCTTTCTTT
cdr3_aa: CASSSSQRLNTEAFF

clone_size: NA
d_call: TRBD1
v_call: TRBV23-1
j_call: TRBJ1-3
cdr3_nt: TGCGCCAGCAGTCACTGTGCCGGGACAGGGAGAAACACCATATATTTT
cdr3_aa: CASSHCAGTGRNTIYF

clone_size: NA
d_call: NA
v_call: TRBV5-1
j_call: TRBJ1-2
cdr3_nt: TGCGCCAGCAGCTTGCCCCGGGACGCGCGCGATGGCTACACCTTC
cdr3_aa: CASSLPRDARDGYTF

clone_size: NA
d_call: TRBD1
v_call: TRBV7-2
j_call: TRBJ2-2
cdr3_nt: TGTGCCAGCAGCACACAGGGGGCGCTAGGCGGGGAGCTGTTTTTT
cdr3_aa: CASSTQGALGGELFF

clone_size: NA
d_call: TRBD2
v_call: TRBV5-4
j_call: TRBJ2-1
cdr3_nt: TGTGCCAGCAGCTTGGGGGGGGCTAGCGGGAGAATTGGTGAGCAGTTCTTC
cdr3_aa: CASSLGGASGRIGEQFF

clone_size: many
d_call: NA
v_call: TRBV4-2
j_call: TRBJ2-6
cdr3_nt: TGTGCCAGCAGCCAAGACTCCTACTCTGGGGCCAACGTCCTGACTTTC
cdr3_aa: CASSQDSYSGANVLTF

clone_size: NA
d_call: NA
v_call: TRBV2
j_call: TRBJ1-4
cdr3_nt: TGTGCCAGCACCCGAAACGAAAAACTGTTTTTT
cdr3_aa: CASTRNEKLFF

clone_size: few
d_call: NA
v_call: TRBV7-3
j_call: TRBJ1-1
cdr3_nt: TGTGCCAGCAGCCCCTTCCCGAACACTGAAGCTTTCTTT
cdr3_aa: CASSPFPNTEAFF

clone_size: NA
d_call: TRBD1
v_call: TRBV28
j_call: TRBJ1-1
cdr3_nt: TGTGCCAGCAGTTTAGGGACAGGGGAGACTGAAGCTTTCTTT
cdr3_aa: CASSLGTGETEAFF

clone_size: NA
d_call: TRBD2
v_call: TRBV28
j_call: TRBJ2-7
cdr3_nt: TGTGCCAGCAGACAAGCGGGGGCCTCCTACGAGCAGTACTTC
cdr3_aa: CASRQAGASYEQYF

clone_size: many
d_call: TRBD2
v_call: TRBV2
j_call: TRBJ2-1
cdr3_nt: TGTGCCAGCAGTGAAGCGGGACTAGCGGGAATTCAGTTCTTC
cdr3_aa: CASSEAGLAGIQFF

clone_size: NA
d_call: NA
v_call: TRBV28
j_call: TRBJ2-7
cdr3_nt: TGTGCCAGCAGTCCCTTACTTAGTAGCAGCTACGAGCAGTACTTC
cdr3_aa: CASSPLLSSSYEQYF

clone_size: once
d_call: NA
v_call: TRBV6-5
j_call: TRBJ1-1
cdr3_nt: TGTGCCAGCAGAAATCCCGGGGAAACTGAAGCTTTCTTT
cdr3_aa: CASRNPGETEAFF

clone_size: NA
d_call: TRBD1
v_call: TRBV7-9
j_call: TRBJ1-1
cdr3_nt: TGTGCCAGCAGTTTGGGACAGGGGTTTTACACTGAAGCTTTCTTT
cdr3_aa: CASSLGQGFYTEAFF

clone_size: once
d_call: TRBD2
v_call: TRBV6-1
j_call: TRBJ2-1
cdr3_nt: TGTGCCAGCAGTGCTGGGACTAGCGGATACAATGAGCAGTTCTTC
cdr3_aa: CASSAGTSGYNEQFF

clone_size: NA
d_call: NA
v_call: TRBV28
j_call: TRBJ2-7
cdr3_nt: TGTGCCAGCAGTTTAGTTCGCCAAGCATACTCCTACGAGCAGTACTTC
cdr3_aa: CASSLVRQAYSYEQYF

clone_size: NA
d_call: TRBD2
v_call: TRBV30
j_call: TRBJ2-1
cdr3_nt: TGTGCCTGGAGTGTAAGCGGGAGGGCCTACAATGAGCAGTTCTTC
cdr3_aa: CAWSVSGRAYNEQFF

clone_size: once
d_call: NA
v_call: TRBV9
j_call: TRBJ2-3
cdr3_nt: TGTGCCAGCAGCGTAGGGCTAGCGTCCTCTCTAGATACGCAGTATTTT
cdr3_aa: CASSVGLASSLDTQYF

clone_size: NA
d_call: TRBD1
v_call: TRBV28
j_call: TRBJ2-5
cdr3_nt: TGTGCCAGCAGTTCCCCAGGGGGCGGGGAGACCCAGTACTTC
cdr3_aa: CASSSPGGGETQYF

clone_size: NA
d_call: NA
v_call: TRBV6-5
j_call: TRBJ2-7
cdr3_nt: TGTGCCACCAACCCCAGGACCGGTCTCAGGCAGTACTTC
cdr3_aa: CATNPRTGLRQYF

clone_size: NA
d_call: NA
v_call: TRBV7-3
j_call: TRBJ2-5
cdr3_nt: TGTGCCAGCAGCTACGGACTGCCGGAGACCCAGTACTTC
cdr3_aa: CASSYGLPETQYF

clone_size: NA
d_call: NA
v_call: TRBV15
j_call: TRBJ2-7
cdr3_nt: TGTGCCACCTCTACAGGCCCCTGGGGCAACGAGCAGTACTTC
cdr3_aa: CATSTGPWGNEQYF

clone_size: NA
d_call: TRBD2
v_call: TRBV27
j_call: TRBJ2-7
cdr3_nt: TGTGCCAGCAGTTTAGGCCTCGGGCTAGCGGGAGGGGGGAGCTCCTACGAGCAGTACTTC
cdr3_aa: CASSLGLGLAGGGSSYEQYF

clone_size: once
d_call: TRBD2
v_call: TRBV18
j_call: TRBJ2-7
cdr3_nt: TGTGCCAGCGCAAGAGGACTAGCGGGAGTCGAGCAGTACTTC
cdr3_aa: CASARGLAGVEQYF

clone_size: NA
d_call: TRBD1
v_call: TRBV7-2
j_call: TRBJ1-5
cdr3_nt: TGTGCCAGCAGCTTATTTTCGGCAGGGGGGAATCAGCCCCAGCATTTT
cdr3_aa: CASSLFSAGGNQPQHF